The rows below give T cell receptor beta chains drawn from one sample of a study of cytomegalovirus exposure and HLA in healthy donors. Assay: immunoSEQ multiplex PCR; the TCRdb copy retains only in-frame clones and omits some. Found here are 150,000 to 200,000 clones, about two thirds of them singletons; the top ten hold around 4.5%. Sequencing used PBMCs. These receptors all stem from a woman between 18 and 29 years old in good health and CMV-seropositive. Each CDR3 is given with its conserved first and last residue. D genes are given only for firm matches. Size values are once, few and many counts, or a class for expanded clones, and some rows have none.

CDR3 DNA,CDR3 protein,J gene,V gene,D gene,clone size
TGTGCCAGCACCCCGGGGAGCTCCTATAATTCACCCCTCCACTTT,CASTPGSSYNSPLHF,TRBJ1-6,TRBV6-5,.,.
TGTGCCAGCTCACCATTGAGACTAGCGGGGGGGCCCCAAATGTTGCCAGATACGCAGTATTTT,CASSPLRLAGGPQMLPDTQYF,TRBJ2-3,TRBV18,TRBD2,once
TGCGCCAGCAGCTTGGACGGTTATAGCAATCAGCCCCAGCATTTT,CASSLDGYSNQPQHF,TRBJ1-5,TRBV5-1,.,few
TGTGCCAGCAGCCCAACTACCTCTGGCACAGATACGCAGTATTTT,CASSPTTSGTDTQYF,TRBJ2-3,TRBV7-9,.,.
TGTGCCAGCAGCTTAGTAGCGGGGTCCGATACGCAGTATTTT,CASSLVAGSDTQYF,TRBJ2-3,TRBV7-3,TRBD2,.
TGTGCCAGCAGCTTTCCTAGCGGCACAGATACGCAGTATTTT,CASSFPSGTDTQYF,TRBJ2-3,TRBV5-4,.,few
TGTGCCAGCACAAAGAACAGCCTCTATGGCTACACCTTC,CASTKNSLYGYTF,TRBJ1-2,TRBV6-1,.,.
TGTGCCACCAGCAGAGTCGTCCTAGCGGGAGGGGACAATGAGCAGTTCTTC,CATSRVVLAGGDNEQFF,TRBJ2-1,TRBV15,TRBD2,.
TGTGCCAGTAGTGGGACTCCCGGGACAGGGGGATCACCCCTCCACTTT,CASSGTPGTGGSPLHF,TRBJ1-6,TRBV19,TRBD1,.
TGTGCCAGCGGAGGGAACAGGGAGCAGTACTTC,CASGGNREQYF,TRBJ2-7,TRBV27,.,.
TGTGCCAGCAGCGAACAGGGGAGCGAGCAGTACTTC,CASSEQGSEQYF,TRBJ2-7,TRBV9,TRBD1,.
TGTGCCAGCAGCTTAACAGGGGACAGAAACACCATATATTTT,CASSLTGDRNTIYF,TRBJ1-3,TRBV5-4,TRBD1,.
TGTGCCAGCAGTCTAGCGGGGAACCTCTACGAGCAGTACTTC,CASSLAGNLYEQYF,TRBJ2-7,TRBV27,TRBD2,.
TGTGCCAGCAGTCCGGAGGGATTCTATAATTCACCCCTCCACTTT,CASSPEGFYNSPLHF,TRBJ1-6,TRBV2,.,.
TGTGCCAGCAGTGCCCGACAGGGGTTAAGGTACAATGAGCAGTTCTTC,CASSARQGLRYNEQFF,TRBJ2-1,TRBV25-1,TRBD1,.
TGTGCCAGCAGACCCGGGCACCCCCAGTTCGCGGGAGGATCCCTCCACTTT,CASRPGHPQFAGGSLHF,TRBJ1-6,TRBV11-3,.,.
TGCGCCAGCAGCTTGATCACAGGGGGACCGGGGAATACGCAGTATTTT,CASSLITGGPGNTQYF,TRBJ2-3,TRBV5-1,TRBD1,.
TGTGCCAGCAGTGAGGGTGGGAGGGCCTACAATGAGCAGTTCTTC,CASSEGGRAYNEQFF,TRBJ2-1,TRBV2,TRBD2,.
TGTGCCAGCAGCCTGGGGGGGCGATTAATGGACTATGGCTACACCTTC,CASSLGGRLMDYGYTF,TRBJ1-2,TRBV28,.,.
TGTGCCAGCAGCTTAAAAACAGACCTCTCCTACGAGCAGTACTTC,CASSLKTDLSYEQYF,TRBJ2-7,TRBV5-4,.,once
TGCGCCAGCAGCCAACCTACAGGGGGCGCGAGGAATGAAAAACTGTTTTTT,CASSQPTGGARNEKLFF,TRBJ1-4,TRBV4-1,TRBD1,.
TGTGCCAGTAGTCCTGCAGGGGGTGAGGACTACGAGCAGTACTTC,CASSPAGGEDYEQYF,TRBJ2-7,TRBV19,TRBD1,.